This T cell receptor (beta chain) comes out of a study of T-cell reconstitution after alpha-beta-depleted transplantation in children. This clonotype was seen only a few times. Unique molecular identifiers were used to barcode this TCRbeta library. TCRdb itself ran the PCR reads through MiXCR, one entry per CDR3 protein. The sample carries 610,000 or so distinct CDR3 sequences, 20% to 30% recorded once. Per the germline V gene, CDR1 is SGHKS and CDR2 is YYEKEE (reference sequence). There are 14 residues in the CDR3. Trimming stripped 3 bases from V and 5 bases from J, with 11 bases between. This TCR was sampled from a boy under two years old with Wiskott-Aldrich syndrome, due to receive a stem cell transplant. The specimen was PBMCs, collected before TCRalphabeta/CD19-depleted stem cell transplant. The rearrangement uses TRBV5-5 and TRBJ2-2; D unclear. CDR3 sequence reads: CASSSLGETGELFF. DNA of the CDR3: TGTGCCAGCAGCTCGCTGGGCGAGACCGGGGAGCTGTTTTTT. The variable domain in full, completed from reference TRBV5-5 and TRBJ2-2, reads DAGVTQSPTHLIKTRGQQVTLRCSPISGHKSVSWYQQVLGQGPQFIFQYYEKEERGRGNFPDRFSARQFPNYSSELNVNALLLGDSALYLCASSSLGETGELFFGEGSRLTVL.